Given below is one TCR beta chain in context. Its target antigen remains unknown. Base qualities are not provided; no much larger clone lies one nucleotide away. The data stem from a study of blood T cell repertoires in COVID-19 (dated by TCRdb to the early 2020s). Turning to the overall study: Collaborator samples came from the United States, Italy and Spain and covered acute and convalescent phases of COVID-19. The prospective study material was composed of cDNA or gDNA derived from T cells, B-cell-depleted T cells, or PBMCs. Subjects who had been exposed to COVID-19, were actively infected with it, or had recovered from it provided the deeply sampled blood TCRbeta repertoires that made up the dataset. A freely available public database, intended as a resource for researchers studying the immune response to SARS-CoV-2, is where the repertoires were released. Samples were obtained from the ongoing ImmuneRACE study (first 160 participants) and from some 1,300 subjects provided by 6 global collaborators. A de-identified subject ID, COVID-19 status, age in years and sex were almost always included in the sample metadata. HLA class I and class II types, where available, came from metadata supplied by the sample provider rather than from assay-based typing. Paper-wide results and their limitations: Clinical and demographic metadata were provided uncurated, with the amount varying by source and participant.

From its cysteine to its phenylalanine, the CDR3 spans 17 amino acids. Only the CDR3 region is kept as DNA, spanning 51 bases read in frame from base 1. From a lookup of the germline V gene, CDR1 and CDR2 are SGHNT and YENEEA. Here V drops 1 base and J drops 2 bases, and the junction holds 5 bases not matched to any gene. Another Seattle source contributed samples from volunteer blood donors who had recovered from COVID-19. Collaborating institutions collected whole blood in K2EDTA tubes following their own protocols. Collaborator samples were shipped for TCRbeta analysis as frozen whole blood, isolated PBMCs, or DNA extracted from either sample type. The immunoSEQ Assay, a bias-controlled multiplex PCR, was used to amplify TCRbeta CDR3 regions from genomic DNA. The study's own analysis went as follows. The number of nucleated cells in each sample was estimated by amplification of reference gene primers within the assay. Sequence reads were collapsed and filtered to measure the absolute abundance of every unique TCRbeta CDR3 rearrangement. Productive Simpson clonality was computed per sample as the square root of Simpson's diversity index over productive rearrangements. Not all clones reach the TCRdb copy of this immuneACCESS table, which keeps in-frame sequences only. Checked studies attribute under half of the gap to unresolved V genes and leave the rest unexplained. That table is the source of V, J and clone size, and D and trimming were worked out from the DNA. Across this sample there are 200,000 to 300,000 clones, with around 86% seen only once. Of the sample, more than 1.3% is held by the ten largest clones.

This TCR was recovered from a woman aged 40 to 50 who had recovered from COVID-19. What was sequenced was peripheral blood. The V gene is TRBV11-3 and the J gene is TRBJ2-2, with 9 central nucleotides matching TRBD2. This receptor has the CDR3 CASSLAQRGDNTGELFF. The sequenced DNA is TGTGCCAGCAGCTTAGCCCAGCGGGGGGACAACACCGGGGAGCTGTTTTTT.